Following are 15 T cell receptor beta chains from one sample sequenced in a study of T cells after yellow fever vaccination (dated by TCRdb to the late 2010s). Library preparation was by 5' RACE. The instrument given in TCRdb is Illumina HiSeq 2500. TCRdb reran the public reads through fastp at Q25 and MiXCR, keeping productive beta chains. Duplicate CDR3 protein sequences are folded into a single record with the most common DNA and genes. This sample holds approximately 300,000 distinct CDR3 sequences; around 6.8% were observed only once. The ten largest account for 15% to 20% of the sample. This sample's treatment or condition label indicates: live attenuated yellow fever vaccine strain. The material sequenced was PBMCs, taken about 41 days after the first yellow fever vaccination. These receptors were taken from a man between 18 and 29 years old who received the YFV17D yellow fever vaccine.

This clonotype was detected a few times. This sequence joins TRBV10-3 and TRBJ1-2, with 12 bases identical to TRBD1. CDR1 and CDR2 (germline): ENHRY, SYGVKD. Germline trimming cut 5 bases from V and 10 bases from J; bases unmatched to any gene: 11. CDR3 length: 15 residues. The CDR3, as DNA: TGTGCCATCAGTCAGGGACAGGGGGCCGAAGTGCCCTACACCTTC. Translated, it gives CAISQGQGAEVPYTF.

The V and J genes are TRBV5-1 and TRBJ2-3; D may be TRBD1 (6 bases). Germline V gives CDR1 SGHRS, CDR2 YFSETQ. V dropped 2 bases and J dropped 4 bases, with 11 bases sitting between them. The CDR3 contains 14 residues. The CDR3 protein is CASSFIQGSDTQYF. The CDR3 DNA is TGCGCCAGCAGCTTTATACAGGGTTCAGATACGCAGTATTTT.

This clonotype was detected ten times or more. The DNA of the CDR3 is TGTGCCAGGGAACGACGGGGCAGACCCCTGCAGCCCCAGCATTTT. It codes for CARERRGRPLQPQHF. The chain has TRBV7-9 and TRBJ1-5, with D maybe TRBD1 (5 bases). Germline values: CDR1 SEHNR, CDR2 FQNEAQ (reference sequence). Trimming cost V 9 bases and J 7 bases, with 22 bases left between them. The CDR3 is 15 amino acids.

This clonotype was counted many times. This chain connects TRBV4-1 to TRBJ1-1; D gene ambiguous. Trimming took 1 base from V and 0 from J, leaving 6 bases between them. CDR1 and CDR2 (germline): MGHRA, YSYEKL. CDR3 length: 14 amino acids. The CDR3 protein is CASSQVGLNTEAFF. DNA of the CDR3: TGCGCCAGCAGCCAAGTTGGGCTGAACACTGAAGCTTTCTTT.

This clonotype was detected a few times. The rearrangement links TRBV9 to TRBJ2-5; 7 bases are shared with TRBD2. Germline CDR1 and CDR2: SGDLS and YYNGEE. V shed 3 bases, J shed 2 bases, and the junction held 4 bases outside the gene matches. There are 14 residues in the CDR3. For the CDR3, the DNA is TGTGCCAGCAGCGCGTGGGGGGGTCAAGAGACCCAGTACTTC. It codes for CASSAWGGQETQYF.

The chain is built from TRBV15 and TRBJ2-7; D is unclear. With 0 bases removed from V and 3 bases from J, the gap between germline ends came to 18 bases. The CDR3 contains 17 residues. The germline V gene encodes CDR1 LNHNV and CDR2 YYDKDF (reference sequence). CDR3 coding DNA: TGTGCCACCAGCAGAGATAGAGGCAGGCACCCCATCTACGAGCAGTACTTC. Protein product: CATSRDRGRHPIYEQYF.

Concerning this clonotype: The conserved closing phenylalanine or tryptophan is absent in this CDR3, likely reflecting a read error. The chain combines TRBV7-2 with TRBJ2-5; 7 bases align to TRBD2. This CDR3 contains 14 residues. V lost 5 bases, J lost 5 bases, and 8 bases stayed unmatched. The germline gives CDR1 SGHTA, CDR2 FQGNSA. In DNA, the CDR3 is TGTGCCAGCAGCGCTCAACTAGCGTCGGAGACCCAGTACCTC. This translates into CASSAQLASETQYL.

The V gene is TRBV7-2, the J gene TRBJ2-4, with a possible D match to TRBD2 (6 bases). The ends were cut back, 6 bases at V and 0 bases at J, with 18 bases in the middle. This CDR3 region has 17 residues. CDR1 and CDR2 (germline): SGHTA, FQGNSA. The CDR3 reads CASRGESRGIAKNIQYF. The CDR3 DNA is TGTGCCAGCAGGGGGGAGTCGCGGGGAATAGCCAAAAACATTCAGTACTTC.

This clonotype came up a few times. The chain links TRBV7-2 to TRBJ2-2; the D gene is possibly TRBD1 (6 bases). The CDR3 runs 14 residues. Looked up from germline, CDR1 is SGHTA and CDR2 is FQGNSA. V was pared by 10 bases and J by 1 base, with 13 bases between. DNA of the CDR3: TGTGCCAACGTCAAGACAGGGAACACCGGGGAGCTGTTTTTT. Its protein is CANVKTGNTGELFF.

This clonotype turned up a few times. This CDR3 reads CSARSGSATNEKLFF. CDR3 nucleotide sequence: TGCAGTGCTAGATCCGGGTCTGCAACTAATGAAAAACTGTTTTTT. The chain is built from TRBV20-1 and TRBJ1-4, with D unresolved. Looked up from germline, CDR1 is DFQATT and CDR2 is SNEGSKA (reference sequence). The CDR3 covers 15 residues. V shed 2 bases and J shed 0 bases, with 10 bases lying between them.

This clonotype showed up just a few times. V is TRBV10-3 and J is TRBJ1-2; no definite D call. The CDR3 is 12 residues long. The V and J ends lost 11 bases and 6 bases respectively, with 16 bases between them. CDR1 is ENHRY, CDR2 SYGVKD, per germline. The CDR3 DNA follows: TGTGCCTCCGGGTCCGATTATAATGGCTACACCTTC. Protein sequence: CASGSDYNGYTF.

This clonotype was seen many times. This chain links TRBV25-1 with TRBJ1-5, with D possibly matching TRBD1 (5 bases). There are 19 residues in the CDR3. Trimming removed 1 base from V and 1 base from J, with 20 bases in between. The germline V gene encodes CDR1 MGHDK and CDR2 SYGVNS. The CDR3 protein is CASSESPPTPPGSNQPQHF. CDR3 DNA: TGTGCCAGCAGTGAATCACCCCCAACCCCCCCAGGGAGCAATCAGCCCCAGCATTTT.

This clonotype was counted between two and nine times. The chain couples TRBV4-1 to TRBJ1-2; D gene unclear. The CDR3 runs to 15 residues. CDR1 and CDR2 (germline): MGHRA, YSYEKL. Trimming removed 1 base at V and 8 bases at J, with 17 bases between. The CDR3 nucleotides read TGCGCCAGCAGCCAAGGGACCGCAGCCATGGGGGGCTACACCTTC. Translating gives CASSQGTAAMGGYTF.

This clonotype was counted only a few times. The chain has TRBV12-5 and TRBJ2-7, with D possibly matching TRBD1 (6 bases). Germline V CDR1 and CDR2: LGHNT, FRNRAP. V was shortened by 6 bases and J by 0 bases, with 12 bases between the two germline ends. CDR3 length: 14 residues. Here the CDR3 reads CASGPGQISYEQYF. The CDR3 bases are TGTGCTAGTGGACCCGGACAGATCTCCTACGAGCAGTACTTC.

This clonotype has at least ten counts. V is TRBV19 and J is TRBJ1-1; D not resolved. The germline V and J ends were trimmed by 4 bases and 3 bases, with 6 bases remaining between them. Germline V gene lookup returns CDR1 LNHDA and CDR2 SQIVND (reference sequence). This CDR3 spans 12 amino acids. The CDR3 DNA is TGTGCCAGTAGTAGTAGGGACACTGAAGCTTTCTTT. It is translated as CASSSRDTEAFF. Full variable domain (outside the CDR3, taken from reference TRBV19 and TRBJ1-1): DGGITQSPKYLFRKEGQNVTLSCEQNLNHDAMYWYRQDPGQGLRLIYYSQIVNDFQKGDIAEGYSVSREKKESFPLTVTSAQKNPTAFYLCASSSRDTEAFFGQGTRLTVV.